The present T cell receptor beta chain was sequenced within a study of breast tumors, draining lymph nodes, adjacent tissues (dated by TCRdb to the mid-2010s). Broadly, across the study: In breast cancer patients, the study compared the TCR beta repertoires of tumor, adjacent nontumor tissue and axillary lymph nodes. The study was designed to assess the relationships and possible T-cell exchange between tumor, surrounding tissue and draining lymph node repertoires in human breast cancer. Study-wide findings and limitations: Tumor T-cell repertoires showed less diversity than lymph node repertoires and more diversity than nontumor tissue repertoires, and tumor T-cell repertoires showed preferential V and J gene usage. The similarity between tumor and nontumor tissue repertoires was significantly greater in luminal-like breast cancer than in basal-like breast cancer. The data were judged consistent with most tumor T cells deriving from the lymph node and then expanding within tumor tissue. The conclusion that tumor T cells originate in lymph nodes was presented as consistent with a hypothesis rather than as directly demonstrated.

Data came from an Illumina HiSeq 2000. TCR beta chain libraries were generated by multiplex PCR amplification. High-throughput sequencing was used to analyze the amplified TCR beta chain products. The public reads were run again by TCRdb, first through fastp at Q25 and then through MiXCR, and only productive beta chains were kept. Identical CDR3 protein sequences are pooled into one entry, listed with their most common genes and DNA. The sample profile shows over 150,000 distinct CDR3 sequences; about 30% of them were found once. The biggest ten clones account for about 3.9% of the sample. This clonotype occurred many times. Its antigen remains undetermined. No much larger clone exists at a distance of one base, and base qualities are not known. The axillary draining lymph nodes of breast cancer patients were the source of the lymph node samples. The clonotype originates from a female donor with breast cancer. Some clones in this sample may be carry-over from other donors' samples. The sequenced sample was axillary lymph node tissue.

The nucleotides are TGTGCCAGCAGCCTGCCCAGGGACGCGGTTATCACAGATACGCAGTATTTT. It translates as CASSLPRDAVITDTQYF. In this chain, TRBV7-2 is recombined with TRBJ2-3; the D gene is perhaps TRBD1 or TRBD2, as each covers 5 bases. The junction shows trimming of 5 bases on V and 2 bases on J, plus 20 bases between the germline ends. CDR3 length: 17 amino acids, cysteine to phenylalanine. Just CDR3 DNA is preserved here, 51 bases in frame from base 1. Reading the germline V gene gives CDR1 SGHTA and CDR2 FQGNSA.